A single sample gave rise to the 4 T cell receptor beta chains below, sequenced in a study of molecular identifiers for immune sequencing clone quantification (dated by TCRdb to between 2018 and 2020). Libraries were constructed by PCR. TCRdb records Illumina HiSeq 4000 as the sequencer. TCRdb itself trimmed the public reads at Q25 with fastp, ran MiXCR and retained productive beta chains. Duplicate CDR3 protein sequences are folded into a single record with the most common DNA and genes. The sample table contains about 640,000 distinct CDR3 sequences; only one count was recorded for nearly 20% of them. The ten top clones hold roughly 0.83% of the sample. The sequencing input was naive CD8+ T cells from blood, with Jurkat cell RNA spiked in. The sample's cell subset or site label is to be understood as: FACS-sorted CD8+CD4-CCR7+CD45RA+ naive T cells. The receptors originated from a human donor in good health. Some libraries in this study had Jurkat cell RNA spiked in.

Notes on this clonotype: One base away lies a much larger clone, so this may be a sequencing read error. The V and J genes are TRBV27 and TRBJ2-5; the D is unclear. V was pared by 4 bases and J by 4 bases, with 13 bases between. CDR1 is MNHEY and CDR2 is SMNVEV in the germline V gene (reference sequence). The CDR3 totals 14 residues. The CDR3 spells CASSSGARGETQYF. DNA for the CDR3: TGTGCCAGCAGTTCCGGAGCTCGCGGAGAGACCCAGTACTTC.

The chain uses TRBV2 and TRBJ2-7; 7 bases line up with TRBD1. This CDR3 contains 15 residues. The trim removed 2 bases at V and 5 bases at J, leaving 9 bases unmatched. CDR1 is SNHLY and CDR2 is FYNNEI in the germline V gene. The CDR3: CASSELDREYHEQYF. DNA for the CDR3: TGTGCCAGCAGTGAACTCGACAGGGAGTATCACGAGCAGTACTTC.

This clonotype was seen many times. The chain joins TRBV20-1 to TRBJ1-1; D not certain. The CDR3 is 13 residues long. V was cut by 0 bases and J by 0 bases, with 5 bases left in between. Germline values: CDR1 DFQATT, CDR2 SNEGSKA (reference sequence). Here the CDR3 reads CSARDKMNTEAFF. The CDR3 coding sequence is TGCAGTGCTAGAGATAAGATGAACACTGAAGCTTTCTTT.

Regarding this clonotype: This could be a read error, since a much larger clone is one nucleotide away. This CDR3 fails to terminate in the conserved phenylalanine or tryptophan, so it likely reflects a read error. V is TRBV29-1 and J is TRBJ2-7; 9 nucleotides align to TRBD1. Germline loops: CDR1 SQVTM, CDR2 ANQGSEA. The CDR3 is 15 residues long. J was trimmed by 4 bases and V by 1 base; bases with no gene match: 8. CDR3 in DNA: TGCAGCGTTGAAGTTTTCACAGGGGGCGTTTACGAGCAGTACCTC. This encodes CSVEVFTGGVYEQYL.